Detailed here is one TCR beta chain. Its antigen is not identified. The PCR contained 60 Vbeta and 13 Jbeta primers. Produced via immunoSEQ multiplex PCR; TCRdb's table is partial and in-frame only. The sample holds 97,000 or so clones; roughly 70% are singletons and the top ten take about 2.5%. This specimen belongs to a study of cytomegalovirus exposure and HLA in healthy donors. Germline loops: CDR1 LNHNV, CDR2 YYDKDF (reference sequence). The V and J ends lost 5 bases and 0 bases respectively, with 13 bases between them. The CDR3 is 15 residues long. Study-level results: Earlier analysis yielded a pattern in which most TCR beta V segments were productive about 87% or about 30% of the time. Researchers reported in a later analysis that common viral pathogens appeared linked to several top clusters.

The chain has TRBV15 and TRBJ1-1; D is undetermined. The TCR sequence derives from a man between 45 and 60 years old in good health and CMV-seronegative. Sequenced: PBMCs. CDR3 sequence (DNA): TGTGCCACCAGCCCTCGGGTTCCGATGAACACTGAAGCTTTCTTT. Translation gives CATSPRVPMNTEAFF.